Detailed here is one T cell receptor beta chain. Antigen specificity is unknown. The sample belongs to a study of T cells expressing NK-cell markers. Overall study: In the group of eight sequenced donors, seven were HCMV-seropositive and one was seronegative. General study points: Among several donors, these clonotypes also ranked first in the CD3+CD56-NKG2C+ fraction.

The TCR beta cDNA came from 5'RACE template switching with UMIs. No DNA is given; TCRdb re-called the 5' RACE reads and lists each CDR3 protein once. The listing records 400,000 to 550,000 distinct CDR3 sequences. The germline gives CDR1 LGHNA, CDR2 YNFKEQ. CDR3 length: 15 amino acids. The specimen sequenced was blood T cells: a sorted CD56 or NKG2C T cell subset, CD4+ or CD8+ T cells, or bulk PBMC T cells (not recorded which). The chain is built from TRBV4-2 and TRBJ2-1; TCRdb's D call of TRBD2 is untestable without DNA. The sequence was collected from a woman between 18 and 75 years old in good health. The CDR3 loop is CASSQEGGYNNEQFF.